Below are 3 T cell receptor beta chains sequenced from a single sample in a study of Graves' ophthalmopathy and Graves' hyperthyroidism. Amplified TCR beta CDR3 regions were obtained using RNA transcripts as template. After a first-round RT-PCR with HTBI primers, a second-round multiplex PCR was run. In TCRdb, the multiplex PCR reads were re-called with MiXCR into one record per CDR3 protein. The sample consists of 340,000 or so distinct CDR3 sequences, under 20% of them appearing once. Sequencing was performed on peripheral blood. Every receptor here comes from an adult man with Graves' ophthalmopathy.

This clonotype was detected many times. The chain joins TRBV6-1 to TRBJ2-7; 10 nucleotides match TRBD2. Germline CDR1 MNHNS, CDR2 SASEGT. The CDR3 runs to 15 residues. The J segment lost 7 bases and the V segment lost 7 bases, leaving 13 bases of the junction unmatched. In DNA, the CDR3 is TGTGCCAGCACTCCCACGGGGCTAGCGGGAGAAGAGCAGTACTTC. Protein product: CASTPTGLAGEEQYF.

This clonotype has a single count. The chain employs TRBV12-3 or TRBV12-4 and TRBJ1-5, with D possibly matching TRBD1 (6 bases). V gave up 5 bases and J gave up 3 bases, with 14 bases separating them. This CDR3 region has 15 residues. CDR3 in amino acids: CASSRRTANNQPQHF. The DNA for the CDR3 is TGTGCCAGCAGTAGAAGGACAGCCAACAATCAGCCCCAGCATTTT.

The rearrangement links TRBV6-2 or TRBV6-3 to TRBJ1-1; TRBD1 matches 10 bases. V shed 1 base and J 3 bases; nucleotides not matched to a gene: 14. The germline V gene encodes CDR1 MNHEY and CDR2 SVGEGT. The CDR3 has 19 amino acids. The CDR3 here is CASSYYRGQGKGRDTEAFF. CDR3 bases: TGTGCCAGCAGTTACTATAGGGGACAGGGGAAGGGCCGAGACACTGAAGCTTTCTTT.